Presented here are 9 T cell receptor beta chains from one specimen sequenced in a study of CD8 T cells in Susac syndrome. A quantity of about 0.5 to 1 ug RNA underwent reverse transcription using random hexamers. TCRdb itself ran the immunoSEQ multiplex PCR reads through MiXCR, one entry per CDR3 protein. The data hold around 81,000 distinct CDR3 sequences, with approximately 95% observed a single time. Sequencing was carried out using CD8+ T cells from PBMCs. All receptors derive from a human donor with Susac syndrome.

The chain couples TRBV7-9 to TRBJ2-1; no definite D call. Germline V CDR1 and CDR2: SEHNR, FQNEAQ (reference sequence). The V end was cut by 2 bases, the J end by 7 bases, with 15 bases between. CDR3 length: 15 residues. In nucleotides, the CDR3 is TGTGCCAGCAGCTTAAGCAGGAGAGGTAAAAATGAGCAGTTCTTC. It encodes CASSLSRRGKNEQFF.

This chain connects TRBV7-9 to TRBJ2-3; D not certain. The V gene's germline CDR1 is SEHNR and CDR2 FQNEAQ (reference sequence). With 3 bases removed from V and 2 bases from J, the gap between germline ends came to 9 bases. The CDR3 is 14 amino acids. DNA for the CDR3: TGTGCCAGCAGCTTGCCCAGAGACACAGATACGCAGTATTTT. Protein: CASSLPRDTDTQYF.

The V gene is TRBV7-2, the J gene TRBJ2-1; D ambiguous. Germline CDR1 SGHTA, CDR2 FQGNSA. The CDR3 is 14 amino acids. Trimming took off 1 base at V and 1 base at J, with 5 bases between the two ends. In DNA, the CDR3 is TGTGCCAGCAGCTTAGGGGCGTCCTACAATGAGCAGTTCTTC. It translates to CASSLGASYNEQFF.

The chain employs TRBV15 and TRBJ2-5; D possibly corresponds to TRBD1 (6 bases). The CDR3 totals 16 residues. Between the trimmed V and J ends, which lost 4 bases and 0 bases, there was a span of 15 bases. Germline V gives CDR1 LNHNV, CDR2 YYDKDF (reference sequence). DNA of the CDR3: TGTGCCACCAGCACTTCGAGGGGGTTTGACCAAGAGACCCAGTACTTC. It is translated as CATSTSRGFDQETQYF.

V gene TRBV27 combines with J gene TRBJ2-3, with TRBD2 identical over 7 bases. There are 17 residues in the CDR3. Trimming removed 5 bases from V and 6 bases from J; junction bases left unmatched: 17. CDR1 and CDR2 from the germline V gene are MNHEY and SMNVEV (reference sequence). The CDR3 bases are TGTGCCAGCAGTCCTTATGGGACTACCCCATCATTGGATACGCAGTATTTT. The encoded protein is CASSPYGTTPSLDTQYF.

The gene calls are TRBV28 and TRBJ2-1; D tentatively reads TRBD1 or TRBD2 (5 bases each). The CDR3 is 14 residues long. V lost 8 bases to trimming and J lost 3 bases, with 14 bases between them. Germline V CDR1 and CDR2: MDHEN, SYDVKM. The CDR3 DNA reads TGTGCCAGCGCTGGGACGGAATTCTACAATGAGCAGTTCTTC. Its protein product is CASAGTEFYNEQFF.

This clonotype has just one count. V is TRBV9 and J is TRBJ2-3; D is unresolved. The CDR3 loop spans 13 amino acids. Per the germline V gene, CDR1 is SGDLS and CDR2 is YYNGEE. The V and J ends lost 4 bases and 1 base respectively, with 7 bases between them. In DNA, the CDR3 is TGTGCCAGCAGCAATTGGGGCACAGATACGCAGTATTTT. Protein sequence: CASSNWGTDTQYF.

This clonotype was detected only once. CDR3: CASSLFVFSNTEAFF. The DNA for the CDR3 is TGTGCCAGCAGCCTCTTCGTGTTTTCGAACACTGAAGCTTTCTTT. The rearrangement uses TRBV7-6 and TRBJ1-1; D uncertain. In germline, CDR1 is SGHVS, CDR2 FNYEAQ. V was trimmed by 5 bases and J by 1 base, leaving 14 bases between them. CDR3 length: 15 residues.

J is TRBJ2-1 and V is TRBV19, with D tentatively TRBD2 (5 bases). Trimming took off 1 base at V and 4 bases at J, with 11 bases between the two ends. Germline CDR1 reads LNHDA; CDR2 reads SQIVND (reference sequence). This CDR3 region has 15 residues. The CDR3 spells CASSIGGFSYNEQFF. CDR3 nucleotides: TGTGCCAGTAGTATAGGAGGGTTTTCTTACAATGAGCAGTTCTTC. The entire variable domain, with the rest obtained from reference TRBV19 and TRBJ2-1, is as follows: DGGITQSPKYLFRKEGQNVTLSCEQNLNHDAMYWYRQDPGQGLRLIYYSQIVNDFQKGDIAEGYSVSREKKESFPLTVTSAQKNPTAFYLCASSIGGFSYNEQFFGPGTRLTVL.